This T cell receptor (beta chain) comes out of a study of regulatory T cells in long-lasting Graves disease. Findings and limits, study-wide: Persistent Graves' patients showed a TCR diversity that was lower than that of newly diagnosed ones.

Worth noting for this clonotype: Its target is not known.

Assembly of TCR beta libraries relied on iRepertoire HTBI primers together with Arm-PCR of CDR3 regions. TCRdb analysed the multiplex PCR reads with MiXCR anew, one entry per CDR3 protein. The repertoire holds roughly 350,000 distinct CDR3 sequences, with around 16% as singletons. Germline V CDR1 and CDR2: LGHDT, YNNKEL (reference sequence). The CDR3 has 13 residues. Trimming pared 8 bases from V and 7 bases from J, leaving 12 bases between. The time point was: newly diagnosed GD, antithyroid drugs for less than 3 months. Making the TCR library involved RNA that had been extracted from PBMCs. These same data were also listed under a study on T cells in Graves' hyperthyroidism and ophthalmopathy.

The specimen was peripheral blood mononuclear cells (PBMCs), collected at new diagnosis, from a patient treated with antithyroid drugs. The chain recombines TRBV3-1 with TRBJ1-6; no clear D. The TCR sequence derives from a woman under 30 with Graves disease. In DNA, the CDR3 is TGTGCCAGCCGACTGCAGACAAATTCACCCCTCCACTTT. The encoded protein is CASRLQTNSPLHF.